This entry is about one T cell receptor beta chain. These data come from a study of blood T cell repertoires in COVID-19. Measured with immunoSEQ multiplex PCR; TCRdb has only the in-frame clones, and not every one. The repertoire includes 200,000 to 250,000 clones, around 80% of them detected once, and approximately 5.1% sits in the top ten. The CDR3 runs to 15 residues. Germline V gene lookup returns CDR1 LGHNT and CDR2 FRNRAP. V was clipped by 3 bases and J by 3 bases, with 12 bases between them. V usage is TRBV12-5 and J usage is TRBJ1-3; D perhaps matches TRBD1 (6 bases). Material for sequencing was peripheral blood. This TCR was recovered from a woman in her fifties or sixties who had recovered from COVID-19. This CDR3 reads CASGFGRGFGNTIYF. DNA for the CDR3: TGTGCTAGTGGTTTCGGCAGGGGCTTTGGAAACACCATATATTTT.